This record covers a single TCR beta chain. This clone's antigen is unknown. Base qualities are not recorded, but no much larger clone differs from it by a single base. Additional DNA sequences in this sample encode the identical CDR3. Using the deep immunoSEQ assay, TCR CDR3 regions were amplified from genomic DNA by multiplex PCR. For each cell subset, the extracted genomic DNA was distributed evenly across all wells of several immunoSEQ 96-well plates, and each plate served as one replicate. Each replicate PCR for sorted subsets received about 180 ng genomic DNA, equal to tens of thousands of T cell genomes. Purified libraries were quantified with a Qubit 3.0 fluorometer, sized on a Bioanalyzer 2100, and re-quantified with the KAPA Library Quantification kit. Every immunoSEQ 96-well plate was sequenced on a dedicated single-read 150-cycle Illumina NextSeq 550 flow cell. In the authors' own workflow: Because the immunoSEQ output included only junctional sequences and no quality scores, the filtering could not be the same as the filtering used for full-length reads. To assign V/J genes and CDR3, sequences were annotated against IMGT germline references using PyIR, a Python wrapper for IgBLAST v1.9. Reads were removed for weak V/J assignments (E-value above 1e-6), missing CDR3, stop codons, out-of-frame junctions, or ambiguous translated residues. V3J clonotypes were defined as sequences sharing the same inferred V gene, J gene, and CDR3 amino acid sequence. The percentage overlap between two repertoires was calculated by dividing the number of shared unique clonotypes by the size of the smaller repertoire. Three approaches were used to assess repertoire richness: RTK rarefaction, the Chao1 estimator, and Recon v2.1 estimates of unobserved clonotypes. Generation probabilities for all TCRbeta clonotypes obtained by the gDNA method from a handful of donors were computed using OLGA. Entries here come from immuneACCESS through TCRdb and include only in-frame sequences with V and J called. Some clones fail to appear in such tables; in the studies checked, an unresolved V gene covers under half of the shortfall, and the cause of the remainder is unknown. Clonal size and the V and J genes are those of that table, whereas D and trimming came from the DNA. The sample records about 2,100,000 clones, just over 90% of which are singletons. The ten largest clones capture roughly 1.7% of the sample.

The CDR3, from cysteine to phenylalanine, totals 15 residues. Of all the DNA, just the CDR3 is kept, 45 bases in frame from base 1. The CDR1 and CDR2 encoded by the germline V gene are SGDLS and YYNGEE. Trimmed from V: 0 bases; trimmed from J: 3 bases; junction bases lacking a gene match: 4. CD8 naive samples were CD45RO-negative cells positively selected for CCR7, giving a CD45RA+CCR7+ population that excluded TemRA cells. Healthy HIV-negative adults with no recently reported acute infections or vaccinations were included as donors. Only Caucasian adults living in Nashville, Tennessee, USA were represented among the donors. Blood was obtained by leukapheresis, after which PBMCs were separated by Ficoll-Histopaque density gradient centrifugation and cryopreserved in liquid nitrogen vapor phase. Analytical flow cytometry was used to check the purity and quantity of each magnetically sorted T cell population. Each sorted fraction had its genomic DNA isolated and then quantified by UV absorbance on a Nanodrop 2000c.

These data belong to a study of shared clonotypes between healthy human individuals (dated by TCRdb to about 2020). Background on the whole study: The cohort included a few men and a couple of women between 18 and 49 years of age. Blood TCR repertoires of about five healthy adults were deeply sequenced to estimate repertoire size and the extent of clonotype sharing between individuals. For each donor, CD4 naive and CD4 memory were each given three plates, CD8 naive was given two plates, and CD8 memory was given one plate. To increase sequencing depth and limit assay-specific biases, different laboratories used diverse techniques to prepare libraries and sequence TCR repertoires. Per donor, leukapheresis produced somewhere between about 0.85 and 9.5 billion PBMCs. Summary of the overall study and its limitations: Sharing across a handful of donors was observed for around 4.8% of naive CD4, under 4% of naive CD8, 2% to 2.5% of memory CD4, and about 0.4% of memory CD8 clonotypes. Pairwise subsampling led to the expectation that sequencing depth would affect the degree of clonotype sharing among donors. Naive subsets generally had larger estimated clonotype richness than memory subsets did. The small number of donors limited the genetic and exposure-history diversity represented. Even with the large sequencing depth, rarefaction of the sorted-subset datasets indicated that sequencing was incomplete. Compared with non-shared clonotypes, clonotypes shared by all four sorted-subset donors had higher generation probabilities. Only blood was sampled, and tissue TCR repertoires likely differ from those in blood.

The rearranged segments are TRBV9 and TRBJ2-7, with 9 bases aligning to TRBD2. The source of this sequence is a man aged 18-30 years in good health. Some clones in this sample may be carry-over from other donors' samples. Sequencing was done on a sample of naive CD8+ T cells from PBMCs. The sample's cell subset or site label, decoded: CD45RA+CCR7+. The CDR3 region has the sequence CASSVVAGGNYEQYF. The DNA sequence is given as TGTGCCAGCAGCGTAGTGGCGGGAGGGAACTACGAGCAGTACTTC. With the rest looked up from the reference TRBV9 and TRBJ2-7 genes rather than sequenced, the full variable domain is DSGVTQTPKHLITATGQRVTLRCSPRSGDLSVYWYQQSLDQGLQFLIQYYNGEERAKGNILERFSAQQFPDLHSELNLSSLELGDSALYFCASSVVAGGNYEQYFGPGTRLTVT.